This T cell receptor (beta chain) derives from a study of post-analysis software for immune sequencing data. The germline V and J ends were trimmed by 8 bases and 4 bases, with 20 bases remaining between them. The V gene's germline CDR1 is LGHNA and CDR2 YNFKEQ. The CDR3 loop spans 15 amino acids. Incorporated into the TCR beta cDNA libraries were unique molecular identifiers, which served to reduce PCR and sequencing biases. Each sample of roughly 1 to 11 million input T cells yielded roughly 500,000 cDNA molecules, so each molecule approximated one T cell. TCRdb reprocessed the PCR reads with MiXCR, giving one entry per CDR3 protein. The sample holds roughly 170,000 distinct CDR3 sequences, approximately 30% seen once. Overall study findings and caveats: Relative to controls, patients had about five TRBV segments at higher frequency, with TRBV5-6, TRBV5-1 and TRBV20-1 among these. Multiple sclerosis patients had significantly lower normalized Chao1 diversity than controls.

This clonotype has a handful of counts. The antigen is not known. The chain has TRBV4-2 and TRBJ2-5; a possible D gene is TRBD1 (6 bases). The clonotype was recovered from a girl aged 5-17 years with multiple sclerosis. Sequencing was done on a sample of blood. The CDR3 DNA follows: TGTGCCAGCCCTACTACAGGGTCATTGGGAGAGACCCAGTACTTC. Translation gives CASPTTGSLGETQYF.